Listed below are T cell receptor beta chains from one sample, sequenced in a study of T cell repertoires in cytomegalovirus infection. MiXCR, run by TCRdb on the reads, gives a single entry per CDR3 protein. The table lists some 300,000 distinct CDR3 sequences, approximately 10% of them singletons, with around 2.5% in the top ten. The sequenced sample was PBMCs. The source is a human donor in good health (CMV status not recorded). Some clones in this sample may be carry-over from other donors' samples. Both conserved end residues are part of each CDR3. A D gene is named only where the DNA matches it firmly. Only some rows state a clone size, as once, few, many or a class for expanded clones.

many	TRBV7-8	TRBJ1-2	NA	CASSPSGLYGYTF	TGTGCCAGCAGCCCATCGGGCCTATATGGCTACACCTTC
NA	TRBV19	TRBJ2-2	NA	CASSIRPPGTGELFF	TGTGCCAGTAGTATACGGCCTCCGGGGACCGGGGAGCTGTTTTTT
many	TRBV29-1	TRBJ2-7	NA	CSVEDRGRDASYEQYF	TGCAGCGTTGAAGATCGGGGCAGGGACGCTTCCTACGAGCAGTACTTC
many	TRBV7-2	TRBJ1-1	TRBD1	CASSARDRGKNTEAFF	TGTGCCAGCAGCGCGCGCGACAGGGGAAAGAACACTGAAGCTTTCTTT
many	TRBV6-2/TRBV6-3	TRBJ2-1	TRBD2	CASRKTSGGYNEQFF	TGTGCCAGCAGAAAGACTAGCGGGGGGTACAATGAGCAGTTCTTC
many	TRBV7-9	TRBJ1-4	TRBD1	CASSLDPGQVNEKLFF	TGTGCCAGCAGCTTAGACCCGGGACAGGTGAATGAAAAACTGTTTTTT
NA	TRBV7-9	TRBJ1-2	TRBD1	CASRGQGFPGYTF	TGTGCCAGCAGAGGACAGGGGTTCCCTGGCTACACCTTC
many	TRBV7-2	TRBJ1-2	NA	CASSLGLPGEGYTF	TGTGCCAGCAGCTTAGGACTACCCGGGGAGGGCTACACCTTC
many	TRBV6-6	TRBJ2-3	TRBD2	CASYGLAGYTDTQYF	TGTGCCAGCTATGGACTAGCGGGGTACACAGATACGCAGTATTTT
few	TRBV20-1	TRBJ1-6	NA	CSATGGHGNSPLHF	TGCAGTGCGACCGGCGGCCATGGGAATTCACCCCTCCACTTT
many	TRBV4-1	TRBJ2-7	TRBD1	CASSPRPGTVSYEQYF	TGCGCCAGCAGCCCAAGACCCGGGACAGTCTCCTACGAGCAGTACTTC
NA	TRBV28	TRBJ1-5	NA	CASTRGGSNQPQHF	TGTGCCAGCACTCGAGGGGGGAGCAATCAGCCCCAGCATTTT
NA	TRBV5-1	TRBJ1-2	TRBD1	CASSPGTGGTDGYTF	TGCGCCAGCAGCCCCGGGACAGGGGGCACAGATGGCTACACCTTC
many	TRBV5-1	TRBJ2-1	TRBD2	CASSGTSGVSSYNEQFF	TGCGCCAGCAGCGGGACTAGCGGGGTTAGCTCCTACAATGAGCAGTTCTTC
many	TRBV6-1	TRBJ1-3	NA	CASSQAGERRNTIYF	TGTGCCAGCAGTCAAGCGGGGGAACGTCGAAACACCATATATTTT
many	TRBV7-3	TRBJ2-2	TRBD1	CASSRQRGGDTGELFF	TGTGCCAGCAGCCGGCAGAGAGGGGGCGACACCGGGGAGCTGTTTTTT
NA	TRBV4-1	TRBJ2-7	TRBD2	CASSLRLGTSGGFYEQYF	TGCGCCAGCAGCCTTCGCCTAGGGACTAGCGGGGGGTTCTACGAGCAGTACTTC
NA	TRBV6-1	TRBJ1-1	NA	CASRRWAEAFF	TGTGCCAGCAGAAGGTGGGCTGAAGCTTTCTTT
many	TRBV29-1	TRBJ2-3	NA	CSVEGLGTDTQYF	TGCAGCGTTGAGGGTTTGGGCACAGATACGCAGTATTTT
NA	TRBV14	TRBJ1-1	NA	CASSPERDRQAFF	TGTGCCAGCAGCCCCGAGAGGGATCGGCAAGCTTTCTTT
many	TRBV29-1	TRBJ2-7	NA	CSVRLPAYEQYF	TGCAGCGTTCGCCTACCGGCCTACGAGCAGTACTTC
few	TRBV12-3/TRBV12-4	TRBJ1-2	NA	CASTLMGYYGYTF	TGTGCCAGCACCTTAATGGGGTACTATGGCTACACCTTC
many	TRBV5-4	TRBJ2-5	NA	CASSANFGAGSTQYF	TGTGCCAGCAGCGCGAATTTCGGGGCGGGTTCGACCCAGTACTTC
NA	TRBV20-1	TRBJ2-5	TRBD1	CSARAYGTAYQETQYF	TGCAGTGCTAGAGCCTACGGGACAGCCTATCAAGAGACCCAGTACTTC
NA	TRBV29-1	TRBJ1-1	NA	CSVVTLITVNTEAFF	TGCAGCGTTGTTACACTGATAACAGTGAACACTGAAGCTTTCTTT
many	TRBV12-3/TRBV12-4	TRBJ1-5	NA	CASSLNGDYQPQHF	TGTGCCAGCAGTTTAAACGGGGATTATCAGCCCCAGCATTTT
many	TRBV29-1	TRBJ1-6	NA	CSVTEGDSPLHF	TGCAGCGTTACCGAGGGAGATTCACCCCTCCACTTT
NA	TRBV3-1	TRBJ2-2	TRBD1	CASRGQGKSTGELFF	TGTGCCAGCAGGGGACAGGGCAAGAGCACCGGGGAGCTGTTTTTT
many	TRBV28	TRBJ2-2	TRBD2	CASSPPQAGGTGELFF	TGTGCCAGCAGTCCCCCCCAAGCGGGGGGAACCGGGGAGCTGTTTTTT
many	TRBV18	TRBJ2-5	NA	CASSTGSQETQYF	TGTGCCAGCTCCACTGGCAGCCAAGAGACCCAGTACTTC
many	TRBV5-4	TRBJ1-5	NA	CASSKGGDSNQPQHF	TGTGCCAGCAGCAAAGGGGGAGATAGCAATCAGCCCCAGCATTTT
many	TRBV7-6	TRBJ2-2	TRBD1	CASSSGTGGNGELFF	TGTGCCAGCAGCTCAGGGACAGGGGGCAACGGGGAGCTGTTTTTT
NA	TRBV6-4	TRBJ1-2	NA	CASSDSAWGLYGYTF	TGTGCCAGCAGTGATTCTGCCTGGGGGCTCTATGGCTACACCTTC
many	TRBV6-5	TRBJ1-4	NA	CASSYSGSPEKLFF	TGTGCCAGCAGTTACTCAGGCAGCCCCGAAAAACTGTTTTTT
many	TRBV25-1	TRBJ1-1	TRBD1	CASQDRAEAFF	TGTGCCAGCCAGGACAGGGCTGAAGCTTTCTTT
NA	TRBV29-1	TRBJ1-1	NA	CSVGDLEAFF	TGCAGCGTTGGAGACCTGGAAGCTTTCTTT
many	TRBV2	TRBJ1-2	NA	CASIPTGRTANYGYTF	TGTGCCAGCATCCCGACCGGGCGTACAGCTAACTATGGCTACACCTTC
many	TRBV5-5	TRBJ2-3	NA	CASSPSPGEADTQYF	TGTGCCAGCAGCCCGAGTCCTGGGGAGGCAGATACGCAGTATTTT
few	TRBV3-1	TRBJ2-1	NA	CASSQDLSSYNEQFF	TGTGCCAGCAGCCAAGATCTATCGTCCTACAATGAGCAGTTCTTC
NA	TRBV23-1	TRBJ2-1	NA	CASSQGQTPRTRFSYNEQFF	TGCGCCAGCAGTCAAGGGCAGACCCCCAGAACCCGTTTCTCCTACAATGAGCAGTTCTTC
many	TRBV7-2	TRBJ2-1	NA	CASSSALRGLNEQFF	TGTGCCAGCAGCTCCGCCTTACGGGGCCTCAATGAGCAGTTCTTC
once	TRBV2	TRBJ2-1	NA	CASNVIHNEQFF	TGTGCCAGCAATGTGATTCACAATGAGCAGTTCTTC
many	TRBV20-1	TRBJ2-1	TRBD2	CSALVAGGRGKEQFF	TGCAGTGCTCTTGTAGCGGGGGGCCGAGGTAAAGAGCAGTTCTTC
many	TRBV6-2/TRBV6-3	TRBJ1-6	NA	CASSWPSTDERYNSPLHF	TGTGCCAGCAGTTGGCCTTCCACGGATGAAAGGTATAATTCACCCCTCCACTTT
few	TRBV7-9	TRBJ2-2	TRBD2	CASGAGFNTGELFF	TGTGCCAGCGGAGCGGGGTTCAACACCGGGGAGCTGTTTTTT
many	TRBV28	TRBJ1-1	NA	CASRPPGGSNEAFF	TGTGCCAGCAGGCCTCCGGGGGGCTCCAATGAAGCTTTCTTT
many	TRBV2	TRBJ2-1	NA	CASTLRGTEQFF	TGTGCCAGCACATTGCGGGGTACTGAGCAGTTCTTC
many	TRBV7-6	TRBJ2-2	NA	CASSSYAQVPNTGELFF	TGTGCCAGCAGCTCATACGCCCAGGTCCCGAACACCGGGGAGCTGTTTTTT
many	TRBV12-3/TRBV12-4	TRBJ1-1	NA	CASSLSADYTEAFF	TGTGCCAGCAGTTTATCTGCGGATTACACTGAAGCTTTCTTT
medium-sized	TRBV7-8	TRBJ2-1	TRBD1	CASSPRGQGLQIYNEQFF	TGTGCCAGCAGCCCCCGGGGACAGGGGTTACAAATTTACAATGAGCAGTTCTTC
NA	TRBV3-1	TRBJ1-1	NA	CATTSGGEAFF	TGTGCCACCACCAGCGGGGGTGAAGCTTTCTTT
NA	TRBV20-1	TRBJ1-3	TRBD1	CSAGGHRGNSGNTIYF	TGCAGTGCTGGGGGACACAGGGGGAACTCTGGAAACACCATATATTTT
many	TRBV7-2	TRBJ2-4	TRBD2	CASSSSGLSTRNIQYF	TGTGCCAGCAGCTCCTCGGGACTATCCACGCGGAACATTCAGTACTTC
NA	TRBV4-2	TRBJ2-5	TRBD1	CASSQTGTGLETQYF	TGTGCCAGCAGCCAAACCGGGACAGGGCTAGAGACCCAGTACTTC
many	TRBV29-1	TRBJ1-4	NA	CSVDRAGDEKLFF	TGCAGCGTTGATCGGGCAGGGGACGAAAAACTGTTTTTT